This T cell receptor beta chain stems from a study of CD4+ T cells in melanoma. Sequenced by immunoSEQ multiplex PCR; TCRdb stores in-frame clones only, minus some. The repertoire has roughly 16,000 clones, roughly four fifths of them found once; the top ten carry 10% to 15%. The V gene's germline CDR1 is GTSNPN and CDR2 SVGIG (reference sequence). The CDR3 covers 15 residues. The ends lost 2 bases at V and 1 base at J; junction bases unmatched: 3. The specimen was cells from a culture (not recorded whether cultured in vitro). The TCR was taken from a human donor with melanoma. This sequence joins TRBV30 and TRBJ1-2, with TRBD1 matching 11 bases. CDR3: CAWSLGQGVNYGYTF. CDR3 sequence (DNA): TGTGCCTGGAGTCTGGGACAGGGGGTTAACTATGGCTACACCTTC.